This TCR beta chain was documented in a study of identical twins. Template switching created a universal primer site, and the cDNA included unique molecular identifiers. TCRdb ran MiXCR on the 5' RACE reads and lists one entry per CDR3 protein. The top ten clones hold around 1.5% of a sample with under 1 million distinct CDR3 sequences, approximately 13% of them seen once. Study-wide results and limits: The study drew conclusions from cross-sectional statistical analysis, not from following the same donors. Twins shared out-of-frame alpha sequences with excess low generation probability.

Only a few counts were recorded for this clonotype. Its cognate antigen is unknown. Trimming cost V 3 bases and J 6 bases, with 14 bases left between them. The length of the CDR3 is 14 residues. The germline gives CDR1 SGHTA, CDR2 FQGNSA. This same sample was also taken into another study, of yellow fever vaccine responses in identical twins.

Material: PBMCs. This sequence originates from a woman aged 18 to 35 in good health. This chain joins TRBV7-2 and TRBJ1-1; the D gene is possibly TRBD1 (6 bases). The CDR3 here is CASSFSRGGAEAFF. CDR3 nucleotide sequence: TGTGCCAGCAGCTTTAGCAGGGGCGGGGCTGAAGCTTTCTTT.